This T cell receptor beta chain appears in the sequencing data of a study of blood T cell repertoires in COVID-19. Study background: Spain, Italy and the United States supplied samples that represented acute and convalescent COVID-19. Sources were T cells, B-cell-depleted T cells, or PBMCs; the material itself was cDNA or gDNA.

Seattle researchers signed up patients amid active infection and tracked them longitudinally. In germline, CDR1 is SNHLY, CDR2 FYNNEI. The CDR3 length is 12 residues. V was cut by 5 bases and J by 12 bases, with 17 bases left in between. Per the authors' pipeline: Amplification of reference gene primers provided the estimated nucleated cell counts. Clones were read by immunoSEQ multiplex PCR, and TCRdb kept only the in-frame ones, dropping some. V and J calls and clone size are copied from that table; D and trimming were computed from the DNA. The data show 150,000 to 160,000 clones, 70% to 90% seen once.

This TCR was sampled from a man aged 60 to 69 with COVID-19, enrolled during active disease. The sequenced sample was peripheral blood. This chain joins TRBV2 and TRBJ2-7, with D tentatively TRBD1 (6 bases). The CDR3 sequence is CASSKMDSSRYF. CDR3 DNA: TGTGCCAGCAGTAAAATGGACAGTAGTCGGTACTTC.